A selection of T cell receptor beta chains follows, all from one sample in a study of PD-1 blockade in classical Hodgkin lymphoma. The assay was immunoSEQ multiplex PCR, and TCRdb's table has in-frame clones only and misses some. The table includes 5,500 to 7,000 clones, approximately 83% detected once. This specimen consisted of CD8+ T cells from blood, obtained at baseline. These receptors were collected from a human donor with classical Hodgkin lymphoma. The CDR3 runs from the conserved cysteine through the conserved F or W. The D gene is left open where the match is weak. Clone size is stated in some rows and not others, as once, few, many or a class when expanded.

d_call,clone_size,v_call,j_call,cdr3_aa,cdr3_nt
TRBD1,NA,TRBV5-8,TRBJ2-3,CASSTGQGTTDTQYF,TGTGCCAGCAGCACGGGACAGGGAACCACAGATACGCAGTATTTT
TRBD1,NA,TRBV6-6,TRBJ2-7,CASSLIQGYEQYF,TGTGCCAGCAGTCTGATACAGGGGTACGAGCAGTACTTC
NA,NA,TRBV28,TRBJ1-1,CASSALGEFEAFF,TGTGCCAGCAGTGCCCTTGGAGAATTTGAAGCTTTCTTT
NA,NA,TRBV2,TRBJ2-3,CASSGVRRGTDTQYF,TGTGCCAGCAGTGGGGTACGCCGGGGCACAGATACGCAGTATTTT
NA,once,TRBV4-2,TRBJ2-3,CASSQLPASSTDTQYF,TGTGCCAGCAGCCAACTGCCGGCTTCTAGCACAGATACGCAGTATTTT
TRBD1,few,TRBV19,TRBJ1-2,CASRPGTEDGYTF,TGTGCCAGTAGGCCCGGGACAGAGGATGGCTACACCTTC
NA,medium-sized,TRBV29-1,TRBJ2-7,CSVSGTVSSYEQYF,TGCAGCGTTTCCGGGACGGTCAGCTCCTACGAGCAGTACTTC
TRBD1,NA,TRBV7-8,TRBJ1-2,CASSLAPLTGLYGYTF,TGTGCCAGCAGCTTAGCTCCTTTGACAGGGCTCTATGGCTACACCTTC
NA,NA,TRBV7-8,TRBJ2-5,CASSLALEETQYF,TGTGCCAGCAGCTTAGCGCTAGAAGAGACCCAGTACTTC
TRBD2,NA,TRBV27,TRBJ2-3,CASSLLVRGGPNYRTDTQYF,TGTGCCAGCAGTTTATTGGTGCGGGGGGGTCCCAATTACCGCACAGATACGCAGTATTTT
TRBD2,NA,TRBV7-6,TRBJ2-3,CASSLTGRGTDTQYF,TGTGCCAGCAGCTTAACCGGGAGGGGGACAGATACGCAGTATTTT
TRBD1,few,TRBV5-8,TRBJ1-6,CASSSTDRGDSPLHF,TGTGCCAGCAGCTCTACAGACAGGGGAGATTCACCCCTCCACTTT
TRBD1,NA,TRBV5-6,TRBJ1-1,CASRQGENTEAFF,TGTGCCAGCAGACAGGGGGAGAACACTGAAGCTTTCTTT
NA,NA,TRBV30,TRBJ1-1,CAWSFNTEAFF,TGTGCCTGGAGTTTTAACACTGAAGCTTTCTTT
TRBD1,NA,TRBV19,TRBJ2-7,CASSMGQLTEQYF,TGTGCCAGTAGTATGGGACAGTTAACGGAGCAGTACTTC
NA,NA,TRBV6-5,TRBJ1-2,CASLQVNYGYTF,TGTGCCAGCCTACAGGTTAACTATGGCTACACCTTC
TRBD1,NA,TRBV7-2,TRBJ1-6,CASSGGTTGVRSPLHF,TGTGCCAGCAGCGGGGGAACGACAGGGGTACGATCACCCCTCCACTTT
NA,NA,TRBV19,TRBJ1-4,CASSIGAATDEKLFF,TGTGCCAGTAGTATAGGAGCGGCTACGGATGAAAAACTGTTTTTT
TRBD1,NA,TRBV15,TRBJ2-7,CATSKTGTGTYEQYF,TGTGCCACCAGCAAAACCGGGACAGGGACGTACGAGCAGTACTTC
NA,NA,TRBV7-9,TRBJ1-1,CASSLLGAFF,TGTGCCAGCAGCTTATTGGGAGCTTTCTTT
NA,NA,TRBV5-6,TRBJ1-1,CASSFHPTASNTEAFF,TGTGCCAGCAGCTTTCACCCCACGGCGTCTAACACTGAAGCTTTCTTT
NA,NA,TRBV7-9,TRBJ2-2,CASSLVMGHGGELFF,TGTGCCAGCAGCTTAGTAATGGGGCATGGCGGGGAGCTGTTTTTT
NA,NA,TRBV7-6,TRBJ2-3,CASSLAGGAGTDTQYF,TGTGCCAGCAGCTTAGCAGGGGGGGCCGGCACAGATACGCAGTATTTT
TRBD1,NA,TRBV7-9,TRBJ1-2,CASSLGTGGLLGGYTF,TGTGCCAGCAGCTTAGGGACAGGGGGCCTTCTTGGGGGCTACACCTTC
NA,NA,TRBV7-8,TRBJ1-2,CASSRIYRDLKDGYTF,TGTGCCAGCAGCCGTATTTACAGGGATCTGAAAGATGGCTACACCTTC
NA,NA,TRBV21-1,TRBJ2-2,CASSKRTVSGGELFF,TGTGCCAGCAGCAAGAGGACAGTCTCGGGCGGGGAGCTGTTTTTT